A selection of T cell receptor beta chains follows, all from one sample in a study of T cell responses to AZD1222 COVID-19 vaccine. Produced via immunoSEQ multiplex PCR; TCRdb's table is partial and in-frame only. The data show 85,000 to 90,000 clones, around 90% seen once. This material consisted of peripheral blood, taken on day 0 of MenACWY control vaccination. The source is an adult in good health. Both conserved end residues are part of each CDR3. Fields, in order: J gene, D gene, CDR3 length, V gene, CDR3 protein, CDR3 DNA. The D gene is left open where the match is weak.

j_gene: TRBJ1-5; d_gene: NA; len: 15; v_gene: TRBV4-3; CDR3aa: CASSQDRNSNQPQHF; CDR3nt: TGCGCCAGCAGCCAAGATCGTAATAGCAATCAGCCCCAGCATTTT
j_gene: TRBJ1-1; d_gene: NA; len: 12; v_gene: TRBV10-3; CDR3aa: CAPNGGGTEAFF; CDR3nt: TGTGCCCCAAACGGGGGGGGGACTGAAGCTTTCTTT
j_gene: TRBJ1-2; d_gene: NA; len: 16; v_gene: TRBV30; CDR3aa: CAWKLGETFSNYGYTF; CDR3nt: TGTGCCTGGAAGTTGGGTGAAACCTTCTCAAACTATGGCTACACCTTC
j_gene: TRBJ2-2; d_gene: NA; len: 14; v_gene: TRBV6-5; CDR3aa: CASSYSTRAGELFF; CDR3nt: TGTGCCAGCAGTTACTCGACCAGGGCCGGGGAGCTGTTTTTT
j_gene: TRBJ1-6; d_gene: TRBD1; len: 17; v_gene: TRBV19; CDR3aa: CASSGTSWDSHNSPLHF; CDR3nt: TGTGCCAGTAGTGGCACCTCGTGGGACAGCCATAATTCACCCCTCCACTTT
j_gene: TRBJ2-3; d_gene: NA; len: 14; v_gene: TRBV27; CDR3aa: CASKTRQSTDTQYF; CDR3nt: TGTGCCAGCAAGACAAGACAATCCACAGATACGCAGTATTTT
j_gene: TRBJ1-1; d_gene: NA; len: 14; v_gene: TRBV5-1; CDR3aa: CASSLRGADTEAFF; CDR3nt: TGCGCCAGCAGCTTACGGGGGGCGGACACTGAAGCTTTCTTT
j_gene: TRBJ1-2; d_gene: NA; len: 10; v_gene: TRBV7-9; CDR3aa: CASSPGTEDF; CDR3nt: TGTGCCAGCAGTCCCGGGACGGAAGACTTC
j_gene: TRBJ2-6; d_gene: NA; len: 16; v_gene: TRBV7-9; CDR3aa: CAIYWDATSGANVLTF; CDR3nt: TGTGCCATCTACTGGGATGCAACCTCTGGGGCCAACGTCCTGACTTTC
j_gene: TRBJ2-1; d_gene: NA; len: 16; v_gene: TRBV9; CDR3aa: CASSVDGRSSYNEQFF; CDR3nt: TGTGCCAGCAGCGTAGACGGTCGGAGCTCCTACAATGAGCAGTTCTTC
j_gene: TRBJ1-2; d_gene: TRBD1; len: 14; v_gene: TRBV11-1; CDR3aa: CASSLQGQGYGYTF; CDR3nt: TGTGCCAGCAGCCTACAGGGGCAGGGCTATGGCTACACCTTC
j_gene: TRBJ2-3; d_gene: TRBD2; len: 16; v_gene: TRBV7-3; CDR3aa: CASSLNPSGSTDTQYF; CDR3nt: TGTGCCAGCAGCTTAAATCCTAGCGGGAGCACAGATACGCAGTATTTT
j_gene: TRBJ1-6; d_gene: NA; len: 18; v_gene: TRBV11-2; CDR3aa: CASSANMQTGFYNSPLHF; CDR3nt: TGTGCCAGCAGCGCTAACATGCAGACAGGTTTCTATAATTCACCCCTCCACTTT